The clone carrying this TCR beta chain was counted ten times or more. This sample was taken from a study of identical twins. Each CDR3 protein gets one entry after TCRdb re-called the 5' RACE reads with MiXCR. The sample includes about 890,000 distinct CDR3 sequences, 9% to 15% of them seen just once. This same sample was also part of a study on yellow fever vaccine responses in identical twins.

This TCR came from a woman aged 18 to 35 in good health. Sequencing was performed on PBMCs.

CDR3 protein: CSARLVVGDAEAFF. CDR3 bases: TGCAGTGCTAGATTGGTCGTGGGGGATGCTGAAGCTTTCTTT. V and J are TRBV20-1 and TRBJ1-1; D is possibly TRBD1 (5 bases). Trimming removed 2 bases at V and 6 bases at J, with 16 bases between. The CDR3 runs 14 residues. Germline loops: CDR1 DFQATT, CDR2 SNEGSKA (reference sequence).